Below are 17 T cell receptor beta chains sequenced from a single sample in a study of shared clonotypes between healthy human individuals. The repertoire was sequenced with immunoSEQ multiplex PCR; TCRdb's copy has only in-frame clones and lacks some. The table records around 990,000 clones, 70% to 85% of them present only once. Sequencing input: memory CD4+ T cells from PBMCs. Subset denoted: CD45RA-negative fraction. These receptor sequences come from a man between 18 and 35 years old in good health. Some clones in this sample may be carry-over from other donors' samples.

This clone has only a few counts. The chain employs TRBV27 and TRBJ2-7, with 9 bases fitting TRBD2. The germline CDR1 and CDR2 sequences are MNHEY and SMNVEV (reference sequence). This CDR3 is 17 amino acids long. The V gene end was trimmed by 4 bases and the J gene end by 4 bases; junction bases not matched to a gene: 14. CDR3 in amino acids: CASSSRGASGASYEQYF. The CDR3 DNA reads TGTGCCAGCAGTTCCCGTGGGGCTAGCGGGGCATCTTACGAGCAGTACTTC.

The rearrangement links TRBV28 to TRBJ2-7, with 10 bases aligning to TRBD1. This CDR3 region has 14 residues. Losses at the gene ends were 2 bases for V and 4 bases for J; bases not matched to a gene: 2. The V gene's germline CDR1 is MDHEN and CDR2 SYDVKM. CDR3 nucleotides: TGTGCCAGCAGTTTAACGGGACAGGGGTACGAGCAGTACTTC. Its translation is CASSLTGQGYEQYF.

This clone was detected only once. This chain joins TRBV28 and TRBJ2-2, with a possible D match to TRBD1 (6 bases). CDR1 MDHEN and CDR2 SYDVKM come from the germline V gene. The CDR3 covers 16 residues. Trimming shortened V by 2 bases and J by 5 bases, and 15 bases separated the two germline ends. CDR3 coding DNA: TGTGCCAGCAGTTTACCACTGATAGGGGGAACCGGGGAGCTGTTTTTT. It is translated as CASSLPLIGGTGELFF. Looking up the rest from reference TRBV28 and TRBJ2-2 gives the full variable domain: DVKVTQSSRYLVKRTGEKVFLECVQDMDHENMFWYRQDPGLGLRLIYFSYDVKMKEKGDIPEGYSVSREKKERFSLILESASTNQTSMYLCASSLPLIGGTGELFFGEGSRLTVL.

CDR3: CASSWGQGADSYEQYF. The DNA of the CDR3 is TGTGCCAGCAGCTGGGGACAGGGAGCGGACTCCTACGAGCAGTACTTC. The rearrangement links TRBV5-6 to TRBJ2-7; TRBD1 agrees at 9 bases. Losses at the gene ends were 3 bases for V and 0 bases for J; bases not matched to a gene: 7. CDR3 length: 16 residues. From germline, CDR1 is SGHDT and CDR2 YYEEEE.

The rearrangement uses TRBV9 and TRBJ1-1, with 10 nucleotides matching TRBD1. Germline-derived CDR1 and CDR2 are SGDLS and YYNGEE. This CDR3 is 17 amino acids long. Trimming at V came to 4 bases and at J to 0 bases, leaving 9 bases not matched to a gene. This chain's CDR3 is CASSPGQGIGMNTEAFF. The CDR3 DNA follows: TGTGCCAGCAGCCCGGGACAGGGGATCGGGATGAACACTGAAGCTTTCTTT.

This rearrangement joins TRBV7-2 to TRBJ1-1; D gene ambiguous. This CDR3 contains 14 residues. Looked up from germline, CDR1 is SGHTA and CDR2 is FQGNSA. V gave up 2 bases and J gave up 1 base, with 8 bases separating them. The CDR3 nucleotides read TGTGCCAGCAGCTTATTAGGAGGGAACACTGAAGCTTTCTTT. Translation: CASSLLGGNTEAFF.

The CDR3 protein is CASSPSRGSRYGYTF. The CDR3 DNA is TGTGCCAGCTCACCATCGAGGGGGAGTCGCTATGGCTACACCTTC. The rearrangement joins TRBV18 to TRBJ1-2; possibly TRBD1 for D (6 bases). Germline V gene sequence: CDR1 KGHSH, CDR2 LQKENI. The CDR3 has 15 residues. Trimming pared 2 bases from V and 4 bases from J, leaving 14 bases between.

This chain uses TRBV25-1 with TRBJ1-1; D possibly corresponds to TRBD1 (5 bases). Trimming shortened V by 3 bases and J by 0 bases, and 8 bases separated the two germline ends. CDR3 length: 14 amino acids. CDR1 MGHDK and CDR2 SYGVNS come from the germline V gene. CDR3 nucleotide sequence: TGTGCCAGCAGTGATAACAGGATGAACACTGAAGCTTTCTTT. Encoded protein: CASSDNRMNTEAFF.

This rearrangement joins TRBV9 to TRBJ1-3; perhaps TRBD1 as D (6 bases). Germline CDR1 reads SGDLS; CDR2 reads YYNGEE. The CDR3 length is 16 residues. V was trimmed by 1 base and J by 3 bases, leaving 14 bases between them. The CDR3 protein is CASSVSGQFGGNTIYF. CDR3 bases: TGTGCCAGCAGCGTATCAGGACAGTTTGGTGGAAACACCATATATTTT.

The rearrangement links TRBV6-5 to TRBJ1-4; D is possibly TRBD1 (5 bases). Germline lookup yields CDR1 MNHEY and CDR2 SVGAGI. V lost 2 bases to trimming and J lost 5 bases, with 6 bases between them. The CDR3 totals 13 residues. The CDR3 reads CASSYRGNEKLFF. CDR3 nucleotide sequence: TGTGCCAGCAGTTACCGGGGGAATGAAAAACTGTTTTTT.

The chain links TRBV7-3 to TRBJ1-1, with 10 bases matching TRBD1. This CDR3 has 18 amino acids. Trimming took 5 bases from V and 1 from J; bases not matched to a gene: 13. Germline V CDR1 and CDR2: SGHTA, FQGTGA. The CDR3 region has the DNA TGTGCCAGCAGCGTCACGGGGACAGGGGCAGCCCAGAACACTGAAGCTTTCTTT. It yields the protein CASSVTGTGAAQNTEAFF. Together with reference TRBV7-3 and TRBJ1-1, the CDR3 gives the full variable domain: GAGVSQTPSNKVTEKGKYVELRCDPISGHTALYWYRQSLGQGPEFLIYFQGTGAADDSGLPNDRFFAVRPEGSVSTLKIQRTERGDSAVYLCASSVTGTGAAQNTEAFFGQGTRLTVV.

The chain is built from TRBV28 and TRBJ2-7; 7 bases fit TRBD2. J lost 0 bases, V lost 7 bases, and 6 bases had no gene match. This CDR3 has 14 residues. Germline CDR1 and CDR2: MDHEN and SYDVKM. CDR3 nucleotides: TGTGCCAGCACGGCGGGCGGGAGCTCCTACGAGCAGTACTTC. This codes for CASTAGGSSYEQYF.

The rearrangement joins TRBV30 to TRBJ2-7; the D call may be TRBD1 or TRBD2 (5 bases each). Germline assignment: CDR1 GTSNPN and CDR2 SVGIG (reference sequence). This CDR3 has 15 residues. V shed 4 bases and J shed 0 bases, with 16 bases lying between them. The CDR3 loop is CAWKGLGVNSYEQYF. The DNA of the CDR3 is TGTGCCTGGAAAGGGCTGGGGGTCAACTCCTACGAGCAGTACTTC.

The V call is TRBV15, the J call TRBJ2-7, with a weak D call TRBD1 (6 bases). The V end was cut by 1 base, the J end by 6 bases, with 13 bases between. The CDR3 runs to 14 residues. Per the germline V gene, CDR1 is LNHNV and CDR2 is YYDKDF (reference sequence). In DNA form, the CDR3 reads TGTGCCACCAGCAGAGGGCTGACAGGAGGCGAGCAGTACTTC. Translation: CATSRGLTGGEQYF.

The table lists this clone with many counts. The chain employs TRBV5-6 and TRBJ2-1; 7 positions agree with TRBD1. The ends lost 0 bases at V and 8 bases at J; junction bases unmatched: 8. From germline, CDR1 is SGHDT and CDR2 YYEEEE. The CDR3 runs 15 residues. CDR3 sequence: CASSLVDRVTDEQFF. In DNA, the CDR3 is TGTGCCAGCAGCTTGGTTGACAGGGTAACGGATGAGCAGTTCTTC.

Concerning this clone: The same CDR3 is also encoded by other DNA sequences in this sample. The chain couples TRBV5-1 to TRBJ2-7, with 11 bases lining up with TRBD1. Germline V gives CDR1 SGHRS, CDR2 YFSETQ. The CDR3 runs 14 residues. The V gene end was trimmed by 3 bases and the J gene end by 5 bases; junction bases not matched to a gene: 4. CDR3 nucleotide sequence: TGCGCCAGCAGCTCGGGACAGGGGGGAAACGAGCAGTACTTC. Translating it yields CASSSGQGGNEQYF.

With respect to this clone: The same CDR3 also results from other DNA sequences found in this sample. The CDR3 DNA follows: TGTGCCAGCAGCGTGTCACCAGAGCAAGAGACCCAGTACTTC. It translates to CASSVSPEQETQYF. V gene TRBV9 combines with J gene TRBJ2-5; no clear D gene. CDR1 SGDLS and CDR2 YYNGEE come from the germline V gene. The CDR3 spans 14 residues. The V gene lost 2 bases and the J gene lost 2 bases, with 10 bases spanning the gap.